Below, 29 T cell receptor beta chains from the same sample are listed, as sequenced in a study of blood T cell repertoires in COVID-19. The repertoire was sequenced with immunoSEQ multiplex PCR; TCRdb's copy has only in-frame clones and lacks some. This sample has roughly 270,000 clones, with roughly 80% found just once. The sample was PBMCs or T cells enriched from blood (not recorded which). These receptor sequences come from a man aged 40-50 years who had been exposed to COVID-19.

V and J are TRBV10-3 and TRBJ2-7; possibly TRBD2 for D (5 bases). Germline V gene sequence: CDR1 ENHRY, CDR2 SYGVKD. This CDR3 is 15 amino acids long. V was trimmed by 4 bases and J by 0 bases, leaving 13 bases between them. DNA for the CDR3: TGTGCCATCAGTGTGCTAGCTTCCAGCTCCTACGAGCAGTACTTC. This sequence encodes CAISVLASSSYEQYF.

This clone was recorded only once. The CDR3 sequence is CASSRDRREAFF. The CDR3 DNA follows: TGTGCCAGCAGCCGGGACAGGAGAGAAGCTTTCTTT. V and J are TRBV11-1 and TRBJ1-1; 8 nucleotides match TRBD1. CDR3 length: 12 amino acids. The germline V gene encodes CDR1 SGHAT and CDR2 FQDESV (reference sequence). Unmatched junction bases numbered 4, after V lost 5 bases and J lost 8 bases. Supplemented by reference TRBV11-1 and TRBJ1-1, the full variable domain reads EAEVAQSPRYKITEKSQAVAFWCDPISGHATLYWYRQILGQGPELLVQFQDESVVDDSQLPKDRFSAERLKGVDSTLKIQPAELGDSAMYLCASSRDRREAFFGQGTRLTVV.

The chain uses TRBV5-1 and TRBJ2-3, with D possibly matching TRBD2 (6 bases). Germline CDR1 reads SGHRS; CDR2 reads YFSETQ. V lost 0 bases to trimming and J lost 5 bases, with 10 bases between them. The CDR3 spans 14 residues. The CDR3 is CASSLDPAGDTQYF. The CDR3 nucleotides read TGCGCCAGCAGCTTGGACCCAGCGGGAGATACGCAGTATTTT.

The chain has TRBV25-1 and TRBJ2-1; D perhaps matches TRBD2 (6 bases). Trimming took 3 bases from V and 5 from J, leaving 11 bases between them. CDR1 MGHDK and CDR2 SYGVNS come from the germline V gene. The CDR3 is 14 residues long. CDR3 DNA sequence: TGTGCCAGCAGTGACGGACTACTTAACAATGAGCAGTTCTTC. This encodes CASSDGLLNNEQFF.

The count of this clone is one. J is TRBJ1-2 and V is TRBV6-5; 8 bases map to TRBD1. V was pared by 7 bases and J by 2 bases, with 6 bases of the junction left unmatched. Germline CDR1 and CDR2: MNHEY and SVGAGI. The CDR3 spans 14 residues. CDR3: CASTAWTGNYGYTF. The CDR3 DNA reads as TGTGCCAGCACCGCCTGGACAGGGAACTATGGCTACACCTTC.

The CDR3 here is CASSIVAGVTDTQYF. For the CDR3, the DNA is TGTGCCAGTAGTATAGTGGCAGGGGTCACAGATACGCAGTATTTT. The V and J genes are TRBV19 and TRBJ2-3; D perhaps matches TRBD1 (6 bases). The CDR3 consists of 15 residues. Trimming pared 1 base from V and 2 bases from J, leaving 10 bases between. Germline CDR1 and CDR2: LNHDA and SQIVND (reference sequence).

This chain joins TRBV7-3 and TRBJ2-7; a weak D match, TRBD2 (6 bases). V gave up 4 bases and J gave up 5 bases, with 12 bases separating them. The CDR3 is 13 residues long. CDR1 SGHTA and CDR2 FQGTGA come from the germline V gene. In DNA form, the CDR3 reads TGTGCCAGCAGCTCCCCGGGGAGGCACGAGCAGTACTTC. It encodes CASSSPGRHEQYF.

The chain is built from TRBV7-2 and TRBJ1-5; 9 nucleotides align to TRBD1. The junction had 20 bases not matched to a gene; V was cut back by 6 bases and J by 5 bases. Germline V lookup: CDR1 SGHTA, CDR2 FQGNSA. The CDR3 has 19 amino acids. The CDR3 reads CASRRQGGKGGRGDQPQHF. DNA of the CDR3: TGTGCCAGCAGACGACAGGGGGGCAAAGGTGGGAGGGGAGATCAGCCCCAGCATTTT.

The chain couples TRBV18 to TRBJ1-1; tentatively, D is TRBD1 (6 bases). The germline V gene has CDR1 KGHSH and CDR2 LQKENI. The CDR3 consists of 15 residues. With 3 bases removed from V and 3 bases from J, the gap between germline ends came to 14 bases. The DNA of the CDR3 is TGTGCCAGCTCACCGGCCGTGGACAGATACACTGAAGCTTTCTTT. It yields the protein CASSPAVDRYTEAFF.

The rearrangement links TRBV29-1 to TRBJ2-7; 8 nucleotides match TRBD1. CDR1 SQVTM and CDR2 ANQGSEA come from the germline V gene. V dropped 5 bases and J dropped 4; count of bases not matched to a gene: 7. The CDR3 is made up of 13 amino acids. The CDR3 loop is CSVTGTGRYEQYF. CDR3 in DNA: TGCAGCGTTACCGGGACAGGCCGGTACGAGCAGTACTTC.

This clone was detected once. This sequence joins TRBV30 and TRBJ2-1, with a tentative D call TRBD2 (5 bases). This CDR3 has 12 residues. The ends were cut back, 2 bases at V and 4 bases at J, with 6 bases in the middle. Germline loops: CDR1 GTSNPN, CDR2 SVGIG (reference sequence). The CDR3 bases are TGTGCCTGGAGTTGGGAGTACAATGAGCAGTTCTTC. This gives the protein CAWSWEYNEQFF.

This chain links TRBV5-6 with TRBJ2-1; unclear D gene. Germline CDR1 is SGHDT and CDR2 is YYEEEE. The V end was cut by 3 bases, the J end by 4 bases, with 2 bases between. CDR3 length: 11 residues. CDR3 protein: CASSSYNEQFF. The CDR3 region has the DNA TGTGCCAGCAGCTCTTACAATGAGCAGTTCTTC. Drawing the rest from reference TRBV5-6 and TRBJ2-1, the complete variable domain is DAGVTQSPTHLIKTRGQQVTLRCSPKSGHDTVSWYQQALGQGPQFIFQYYEEEERQRGNFPDRFSGHQFPNYSSELNVNALLLGDSALYLCASSSYNEQFFGPGTRLTVL.

The rearrangement links TRBV7-9 to TRBJ2-2; 7 positions agree with TRBD1. The CDR3 covers 14 residues. Germline lookup yields CDR1 SEHNR and CDR2 FQNEAQ (reference sequence). Trimming at V came to 5 bases and at J to 6 bases, leaving 6 bases not matched to a gene. The CDR3 coding sequence is TGTGCCAGCAGCCTGAGACAGGGTTCCGGGGAGCTGTTTTTT. Its translation: CASSLRQGSGELFF.

V and J are TRBV19 and TRBJ1-1; 7 nucleotides agree with TRBD1. The V segment lost 3 bases and the J segment 5 bases; nucleotides outside the gene matches: 21. The CDR3 consists of 19 residues. Looked up from germline, CDR1 is LNHDA and CDR2 is SQIVND (reference sequence). The CDR3 loop reads CASSISILLSTLGQTEAFF. The CDR3 DNA follows: TGTGCCAGTAGTATTTCGATCCTACTGAGCACCCTGGGACAGACTGAAGCTTTCTTT.

This chain links TRBV9 with TRBJ1-3; TRBD1 matches at 10 bases. Germline assignment: CDR1 SGDLS and CDR2 YYNGEE. The CDR3 has 17 residues. The V segment lost 4 bases and the J segment 0 bases; nucleotides outside the gene matches: 7. CDR3 in DNA: TGTGCCAGCAGCTCAACCGGGACAGGGGTCTCTGGAAACACCATATATTTT. It translates to CASSSTGTGVSGNTIYF.

The chain couples TRBV12-1 to TRBJ2-5; the tabulated D call, TRBD2, remains unverified against the DNA. TRBV12-1 constitutes a pseudogene. CDR3 length equals 14 residues. The CDR3 bases are TGTGCCAGCAGCTGTCTAGCGGTCCAAGAGACCCAGTACTTC. It encodes CASSCLAVQETQYF.

The chain combines TRBV15 with TRBJ2-5; 10 nucleotides align to TRBD1. CDR3 size: 16 residues. The V and J ends lost 5 bases and 4 bases, in that order; junction bases with no gene match: 10. Germline loops: CDR1 LNHNV, CDR2 YYDKDF (reference sequence). CDR3 nucleotides: TGTGCCACCAGCTGGACAGGGGGACTAGGCACAGAGACCCAGTACTTC. This translates into CATSWTGGLGTETQYF.

V usage is TRBV19 and J usage is TRBJ2-7, with 13 nucleotides matching TRBD2. Trimming cost V 4 bases and J 1 base; bases outside gene matches: 4. Per the germline V gene, CDR1 is LNHDA and CDR2 is SQIVND (reference sequence). The CDR3 is 16 amino acids. CDR3 nucleotide sequence: TGTGCCAGTAGTACCGGGACTAGCGGGAATTCCTACGAGCAGTACTTC. Its protein is CASSTGTSGNSYEQYF.

The V gene is TRBV3-1 (or the pseudogene TRBV3-2), the J gene TRBJ2-7; 12 positions match TRBD2. V lost 8 bases, J lost 3 bases, and 14 bases stayed unmatched. The CDR3 has 17 amino acids. From germline, CDR1 is LGHDT and CDR2 YNNKEL (reference sequence). The CDR3 DNA follows: TGTGCCAGCCAGGGTCTACTAGCGGGAGGCCCCAGCTACGAGCAGTACTTC. This encodes CASQGLLAGGPSYEQYF.

J is TRBJ1-2 and V is TRBV18, with D maybe TRBD1 (6 bases). The CDR3 sequence is 11 residues long. Trimming removed 3 bases at V and 7 bases at J, with 6 bases between. CDR1 KGHSH and CDR2 LQKENI come from the germline V gene. CDR3: CASSPDSGYTF. CDR3 bases: TGTGCCAGCTCACCGGACAGTGGCTACACCTTC.

This CDR3 reads CASSKQPISYEQYF. The CDR3 DNA is TGTGCCAGCAGCAAACAGCCGATCTCCTACGAGCAGTACTTC. V usage is TRBV27 and J usage is TRBJ2-7; D unresolved. The germline V and J ends were trimmed by 6 bases and 0 bases, with 12 bases remaining between them. Germline values: CDR1 MNHEY, CDR2 SMNVEV (reference sequence). The CDR3 covers 14 residues.

The V gene is TRBV21-1, the J gene TRBJ1-4. TRBV21-1 is a documented pseudogene. CDR3 length: 15 residues. CDR3 protein: CASSKFRGGNEKLFF. The CDR3 DNA sequence: TGTGCCAGCAGCAAATTTCGGGGTGGTAATGAAAAACTGTTTTTT.

The chain is built from TRBV19 and TRBJ1-1, with D possibly TRBD1 on 5 matching bases. CDR3 size: 14 residues. Between the trimmed V and J ends, which lost 5 bases and 5 bases, there was a span of 15 bases. Germline values: CDR1 LNHDA, CDR2 SQIVND (reference sequence). The CDR3 region is CASSRDPGGTEAFF. The CDR3 bases are TGTGCCAGTAGTCGGGACCCGGGGGGTACTGAAGCTTTCTTT.

This chain joins TRBV9 and TRBJ2-1; D is undetermined. CDR1 and CDR2 from the germline V gene are SGDLS and YYNGEE. Trimming took 0 bases from V and 5 from J, leaving 15 bases between them. The CDR3 has 16 residues. The DNA for the CDR3 is TGTGCCAGCAGCGTAGATGAATGGGCAGCCCACAATGAGCAGTTCTTC. Its protein product is CASSVDEWAAHNEQFF.

The chain recombines TRBV7-2 with TRBJ1-2, with 7 bases identical to TRBD1. Unmatched junction bases numbered 4, after V lost 1 base and J lost 8 bases. Germline CDR1 reads SGHTA; CDR2 reads FQGNSA. This CDR3 spans 13 amino acids. The CDR3 DNA reads as TGTGCCAGCAGCTTAGGACAGGGCGGCGGCTACACCTTC. Translated, it gives CASSLGQGGGYTF.

With respect to this clone: Compared with germline, one end of the junction differs, possibly owing to a read error. V is TRBV12-3 or TRBV12-4 and J is TRBJ1-2; 8 bases are a match to TRBD1. This CDR3 has 12 residues. CDR3: CASTLGQGQTLF. Here the CDR3 DNA reads TGTGCCAGCACCCTAGGACAGGGACAAACCTTATTC.

The rearrangement uses TRBV6-5 and TRBJ2-7; no clear D gene. The CDR3 runs 11 residues. Deletions cut 11 bases from V and 0 bases from J, with 8 bases between. Germline V gene data show CDR1 as MNHEY and CDR2 as SVGAGI. CDR3 coding DNA: TGTGCCTCCAAGAGCTCCTACGAGCAGTACTTC. Its translation is CASKSSYEQYF.

This clone appeared once. V usage is TRBV4-2 and J usage is TRBJ2-1; 8 positions agree with TRBD2. CDR1 is LGHNA and CDR2 is YNFKEQ in the germline V gene. CDR3 length equals 16 residues. Germline trimming cut 0 bases from V and 3 bases from J; bases unmatched to any gene: 4. The DNA for the CDR3 is TGTGCCAGCAGCCAAGAGAAACTAGCGGTCTACAATGAGCAGTTCTTC. It is translated as CASSQEKLAVYNEQFF.

The chain combines TRBV6-5 with TRBJ2-1, with D tentatively TRBD2 (6 bases). Trimming left V 6 bases short and J 4 bases short, with 10 bases between. The CDR3 is 13 amino acids. Germline CDR1 and CDR2: MNHEY and SVGAGI. The CDR3 DNA is TGTGCCAGCAGGGATAGCGGATACAATGAGCAGTTCTTC. Translating it yields CASRDSGYNEQFF.